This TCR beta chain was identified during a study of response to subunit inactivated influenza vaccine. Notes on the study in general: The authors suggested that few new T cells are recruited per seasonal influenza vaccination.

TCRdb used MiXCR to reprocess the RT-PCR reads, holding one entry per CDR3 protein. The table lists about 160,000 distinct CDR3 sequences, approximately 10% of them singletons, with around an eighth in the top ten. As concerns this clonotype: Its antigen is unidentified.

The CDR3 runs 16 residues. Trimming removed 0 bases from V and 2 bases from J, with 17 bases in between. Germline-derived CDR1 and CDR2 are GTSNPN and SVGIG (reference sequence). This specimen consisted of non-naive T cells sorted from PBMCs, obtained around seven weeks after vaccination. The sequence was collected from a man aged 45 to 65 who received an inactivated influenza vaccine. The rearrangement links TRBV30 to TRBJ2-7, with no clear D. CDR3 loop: CAWSVRGRTQPYEQYF. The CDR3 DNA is TGTGCCTGGAGTGTACGCGGCCGTACACAGCCCTACGAGCAGTACTTC.